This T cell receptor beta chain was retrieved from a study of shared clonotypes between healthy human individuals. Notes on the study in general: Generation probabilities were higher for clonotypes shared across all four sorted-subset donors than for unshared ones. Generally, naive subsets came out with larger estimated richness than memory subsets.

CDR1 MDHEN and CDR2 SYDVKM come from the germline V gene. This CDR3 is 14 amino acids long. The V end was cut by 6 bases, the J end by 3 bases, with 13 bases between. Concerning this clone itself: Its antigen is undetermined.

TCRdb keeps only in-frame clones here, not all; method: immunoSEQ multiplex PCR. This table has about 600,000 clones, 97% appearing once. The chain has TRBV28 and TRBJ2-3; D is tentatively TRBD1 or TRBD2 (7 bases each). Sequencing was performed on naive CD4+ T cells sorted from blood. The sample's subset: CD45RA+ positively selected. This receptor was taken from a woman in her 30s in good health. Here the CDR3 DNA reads TGTGCCAGCAGCCCAGGGGGGGGTACAGATACGCAGTATTTT. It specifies CASSPGGGTDTQYF.